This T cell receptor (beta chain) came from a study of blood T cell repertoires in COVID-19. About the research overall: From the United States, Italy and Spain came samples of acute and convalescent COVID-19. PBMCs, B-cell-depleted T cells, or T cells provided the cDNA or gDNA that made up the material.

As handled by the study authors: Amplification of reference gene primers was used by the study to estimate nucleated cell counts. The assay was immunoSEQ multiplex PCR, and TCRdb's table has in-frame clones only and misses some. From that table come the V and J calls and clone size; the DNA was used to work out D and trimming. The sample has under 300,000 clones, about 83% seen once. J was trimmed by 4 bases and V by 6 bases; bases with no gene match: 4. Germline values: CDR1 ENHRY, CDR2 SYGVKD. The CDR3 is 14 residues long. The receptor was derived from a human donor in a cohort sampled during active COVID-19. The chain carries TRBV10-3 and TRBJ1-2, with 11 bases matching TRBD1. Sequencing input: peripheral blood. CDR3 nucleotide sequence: TGTGCCATCAGACCGGGACAGGGGGTCTATGGCTACACCTTC. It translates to CAIRPGQGVYGYTF.